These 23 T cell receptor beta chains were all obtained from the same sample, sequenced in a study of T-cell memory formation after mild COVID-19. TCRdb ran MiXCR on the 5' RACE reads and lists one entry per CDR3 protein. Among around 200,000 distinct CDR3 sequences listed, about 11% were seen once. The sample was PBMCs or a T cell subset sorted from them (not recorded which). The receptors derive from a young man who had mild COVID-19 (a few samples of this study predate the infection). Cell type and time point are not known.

This CDR3 reads CASSQGLAGNEQFF. The CDR3, as DNA: TGCGCCAGCAGCCAGGGACTAGCGGGGAATGAGCAGTTCTTC. The gene calls are TRBV5-1 and TRBJ2-1; 13 nucleotides agree with TRBD2. The CDR3 has 14 residues. J was trimmed by 7 bases and V by 4 bases; bases with no gene match: 2. Germline lookup yields CDR1 SGHRS and CDR2 YFSETQ.

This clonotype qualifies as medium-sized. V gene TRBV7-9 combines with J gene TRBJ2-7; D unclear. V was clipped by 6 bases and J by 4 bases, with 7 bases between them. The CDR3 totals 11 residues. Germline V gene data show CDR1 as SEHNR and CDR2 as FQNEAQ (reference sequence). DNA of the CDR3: TGTGCCAGCAGTAACCGTTACGAGCAGTACTTC. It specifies CASSNRYEQYF.

This chain's CDR3 is CASSPQERLYGYTF. Here the CDR3 DNA reads TGTGCCAGTAGTCCACAGGAAAGACTCTATGGCTACACCTTC. This chain links TRBV19 with TRBJ1-2; TRBD1 is a possible D gene (5 bases). The germline gives CDR1 LNHDA, CDR2 SQIVND (reference sequence). Trimming removed 5 bases from V and 4 bases from J, with 14 bases in between. This CDR3 has 14 residues.

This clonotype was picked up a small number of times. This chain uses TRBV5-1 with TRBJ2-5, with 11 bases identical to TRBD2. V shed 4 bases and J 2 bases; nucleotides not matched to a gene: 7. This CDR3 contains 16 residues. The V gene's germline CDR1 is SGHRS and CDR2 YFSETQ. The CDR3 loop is CASSQGGLAAQETQYF. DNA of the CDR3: TGCGCCAGCAGCCAGGGGGGACTAGCGGCTCAAGAGACCCAGTACTTC.

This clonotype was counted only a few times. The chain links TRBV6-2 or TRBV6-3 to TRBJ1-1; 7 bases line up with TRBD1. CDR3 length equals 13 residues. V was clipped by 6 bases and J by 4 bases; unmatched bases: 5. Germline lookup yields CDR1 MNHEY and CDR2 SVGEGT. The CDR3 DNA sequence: TGTGCCAGCAGCCGCCAGGGGGTCACTGAAGCTTTCTTT. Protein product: CASSRQGVTEAFF.

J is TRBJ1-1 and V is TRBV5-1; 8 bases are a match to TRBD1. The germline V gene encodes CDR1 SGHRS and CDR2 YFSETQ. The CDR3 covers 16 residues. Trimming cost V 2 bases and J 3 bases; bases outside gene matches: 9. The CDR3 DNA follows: TGCGCCAGCAGCTTAGATCCCGGACAGGGATACACTGAAGCTTTCTTT. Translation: CASSLDPGQGYTEAFF.

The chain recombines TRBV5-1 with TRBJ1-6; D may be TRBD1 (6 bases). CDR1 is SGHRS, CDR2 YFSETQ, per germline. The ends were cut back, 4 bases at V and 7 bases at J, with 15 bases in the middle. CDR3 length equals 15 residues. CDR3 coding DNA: TGCGCCAGCAGCCCGGACGGACAGATCAATTCACCCCTCCACTTT. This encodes CASSPDGQINSPLHF.

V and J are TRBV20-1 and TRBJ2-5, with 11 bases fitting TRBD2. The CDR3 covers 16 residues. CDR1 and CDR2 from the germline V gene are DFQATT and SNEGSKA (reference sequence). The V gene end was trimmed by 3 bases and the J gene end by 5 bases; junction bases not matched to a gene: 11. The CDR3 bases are TGCAGTGCTAGGGGAGGTAGCGGGGGGGCCGGTGAGACCCAGTACTTC. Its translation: CSARGGSGGAGETQYF.

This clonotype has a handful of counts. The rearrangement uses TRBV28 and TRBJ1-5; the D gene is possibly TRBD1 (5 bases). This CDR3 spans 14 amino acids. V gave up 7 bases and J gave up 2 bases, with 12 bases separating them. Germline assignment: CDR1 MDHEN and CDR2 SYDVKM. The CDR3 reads CASTPGGGNQPQHF. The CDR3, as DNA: TGTGCCAGCACCCCAGGAGGGGGCAATCAGCCCCAGCATTTT.

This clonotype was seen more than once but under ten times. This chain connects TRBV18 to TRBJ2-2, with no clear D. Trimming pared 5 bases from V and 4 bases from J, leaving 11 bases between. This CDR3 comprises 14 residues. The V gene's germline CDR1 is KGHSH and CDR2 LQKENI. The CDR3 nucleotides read TGTGCCAGCTCATGGACCGAAGGCACCGGGGAGCTGTTTTTT. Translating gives CASSWTEGTGELFF. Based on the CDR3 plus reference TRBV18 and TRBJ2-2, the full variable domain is NAGVMQNPRHLVRRRGQEARLRCSPMKGHSHVYWYRQLPEEGLKFMVYLQKENIIDESGMPKERFSAEFPKEGPSILRIQQVVRGDSAAYFCASSWTEGTGELFFGEGSRLTVL.

The CDR3 DNA follows: TGCGCCAGCAGCCGGGGATTCTTCGGGGGGAACACTGAAGCTTTCTTT. Its protein is CASSRGFFGGNTEAFF. This chain joins TRBV4-1 and TRBJ1-1; possibly TRBD1 for D (5 bases). This CDR3 region has 16 residues. Per the germline V gene, CDR1 is MGHRA and CDR2 is YSYEKL. V lost 4 bases and J 1 base, leaving 16 bases between the germline ends.

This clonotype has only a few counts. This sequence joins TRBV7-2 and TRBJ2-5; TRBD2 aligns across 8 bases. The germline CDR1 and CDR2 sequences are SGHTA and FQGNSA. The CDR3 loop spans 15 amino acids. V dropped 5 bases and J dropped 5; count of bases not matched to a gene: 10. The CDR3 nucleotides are TGTGCCAGCAGCCAAAAAACCGGGACTAGGGAGACCCAGTACTTC. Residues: CASSQKTGTRETQYF.

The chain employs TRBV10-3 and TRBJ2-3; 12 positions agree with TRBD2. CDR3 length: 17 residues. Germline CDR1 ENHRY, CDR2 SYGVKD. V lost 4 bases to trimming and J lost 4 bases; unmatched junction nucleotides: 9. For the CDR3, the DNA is TGTGCCATCAGTGGGCCCCGACTAGCGGGGGCGTCAGATACGCAGTATTTT. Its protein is CAISGPRLAGASDTQYF.

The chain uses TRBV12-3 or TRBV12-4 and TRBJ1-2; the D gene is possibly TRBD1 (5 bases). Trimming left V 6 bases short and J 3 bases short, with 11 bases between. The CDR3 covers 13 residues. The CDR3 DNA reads TGTGCCAGCAGCCAATCACAGGACTATGGCTACACCTTC. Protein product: CASSQSQDYGYTF.

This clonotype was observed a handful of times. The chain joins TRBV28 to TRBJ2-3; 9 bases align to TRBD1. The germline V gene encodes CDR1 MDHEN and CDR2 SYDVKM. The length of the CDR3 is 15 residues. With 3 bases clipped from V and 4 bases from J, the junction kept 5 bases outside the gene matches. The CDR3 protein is CASSLPDRGADTQYF. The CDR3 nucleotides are TGTGCCAGCAGTTTGCCAGACAGGGGGGCAGATACGCAGTATTTT.

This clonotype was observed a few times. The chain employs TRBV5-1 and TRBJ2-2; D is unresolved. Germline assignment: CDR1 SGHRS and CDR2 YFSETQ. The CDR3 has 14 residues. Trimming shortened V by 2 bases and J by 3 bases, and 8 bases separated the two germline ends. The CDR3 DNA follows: TGCGCCAGCAGCTTCGGCAGCTACACCGGGGAGCTGTTTTTT. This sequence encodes CASSFGSYTGELFF.

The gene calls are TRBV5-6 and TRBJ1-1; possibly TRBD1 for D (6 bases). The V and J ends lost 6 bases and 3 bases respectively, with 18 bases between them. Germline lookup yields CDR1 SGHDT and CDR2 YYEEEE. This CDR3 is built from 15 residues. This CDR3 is CASTRPPGADTEAFF. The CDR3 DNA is TGTGCCAGCACCCGTCCACCGGGGGCGGACACTGAAGCTTTCTTT.

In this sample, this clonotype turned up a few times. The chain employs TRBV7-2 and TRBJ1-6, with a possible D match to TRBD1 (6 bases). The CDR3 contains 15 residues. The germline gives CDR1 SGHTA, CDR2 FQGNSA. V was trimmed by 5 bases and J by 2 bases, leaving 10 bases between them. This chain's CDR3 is CASSLWTAYNSPLHF. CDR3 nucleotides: TGTGCCAGCAGCCTATGGACAGCCTATAATTCACCCCTCCACTTT.

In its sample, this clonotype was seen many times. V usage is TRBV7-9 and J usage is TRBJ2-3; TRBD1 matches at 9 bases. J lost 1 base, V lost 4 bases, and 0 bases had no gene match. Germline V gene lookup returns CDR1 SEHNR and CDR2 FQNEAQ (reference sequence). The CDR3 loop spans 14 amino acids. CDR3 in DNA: TGTGCCAGCAGCTGGACAGGGGGCACAGATACGCAGTATTTT. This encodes CASSWTGGTDTQYF.

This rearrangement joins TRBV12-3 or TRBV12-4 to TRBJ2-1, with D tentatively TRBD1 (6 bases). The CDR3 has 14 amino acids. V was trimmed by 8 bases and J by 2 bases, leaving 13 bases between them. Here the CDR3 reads CASWSGVAYNEQFF. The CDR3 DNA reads TGTGCCAGCTGGTCAGGGGTGGCCTACAATGAGCAGTTCTTC.

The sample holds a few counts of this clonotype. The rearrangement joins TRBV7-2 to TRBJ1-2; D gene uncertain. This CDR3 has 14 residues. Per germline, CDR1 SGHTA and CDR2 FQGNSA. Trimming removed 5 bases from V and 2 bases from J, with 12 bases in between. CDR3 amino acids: CASSLPMMNYGYTF. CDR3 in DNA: TGTGCCAGCAGCCTCCCGATGATGAACTATGGCTACACCTTC.

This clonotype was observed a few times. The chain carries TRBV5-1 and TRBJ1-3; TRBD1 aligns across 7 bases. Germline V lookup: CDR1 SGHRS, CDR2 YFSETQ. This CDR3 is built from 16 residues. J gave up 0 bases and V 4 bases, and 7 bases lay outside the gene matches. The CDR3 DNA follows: TGCGCCAGCAGCAGAGGACAGGACAGCTCTGGAAACACCATATATTTT. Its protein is CASSRGQDSSGNTIYF.

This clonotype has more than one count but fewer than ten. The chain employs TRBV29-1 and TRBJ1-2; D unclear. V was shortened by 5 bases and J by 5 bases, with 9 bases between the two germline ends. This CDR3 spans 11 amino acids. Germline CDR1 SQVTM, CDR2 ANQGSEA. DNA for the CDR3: TGCAGCGTTCTACACGGTTATGGCTACACCTTC. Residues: CSVLHGYGYTF.